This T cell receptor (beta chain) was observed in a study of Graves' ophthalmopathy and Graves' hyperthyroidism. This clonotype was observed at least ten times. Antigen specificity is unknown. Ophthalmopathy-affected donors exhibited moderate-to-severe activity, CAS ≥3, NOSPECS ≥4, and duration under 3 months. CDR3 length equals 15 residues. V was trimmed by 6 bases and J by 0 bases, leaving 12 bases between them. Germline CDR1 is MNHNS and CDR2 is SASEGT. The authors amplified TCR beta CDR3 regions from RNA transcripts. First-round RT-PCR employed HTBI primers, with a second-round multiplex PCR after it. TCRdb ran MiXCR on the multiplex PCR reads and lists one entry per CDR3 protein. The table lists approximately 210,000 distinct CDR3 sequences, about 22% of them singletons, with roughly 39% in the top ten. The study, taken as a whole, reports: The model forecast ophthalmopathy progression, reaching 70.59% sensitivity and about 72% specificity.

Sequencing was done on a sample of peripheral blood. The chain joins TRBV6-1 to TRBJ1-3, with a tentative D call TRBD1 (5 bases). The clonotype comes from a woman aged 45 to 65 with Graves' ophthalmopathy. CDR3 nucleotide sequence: TGTGCCAGCAGAGACAGACAGAGCTCTGGAAACACCATATATTTT. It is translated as CASRDRQSSGNTIYF.